The entry below gives a single T cell receptor (beta chain) sequence along with its context. Its antigen is as yet unknown. The data belong to a study of human T cells and chemical hapten exposure. Time point indicated: healthy volunteer bleed at 6 weeks. Whole blood that had not been fractionated was the source of extracted total RNA. With 8 bases removed from V and 3 bases from J, the gap between germline ends came to 13 bases. Germline CDR1 and CDR2: LNHDA and SQIVND (reference sequence). The CDR3 has 14 residues. Points from the study as a whole: TCRs above 1 in 1000 frequency did not change with DPC sensitization.

Single cDNA molecules in the library carried unique molecular identifiers attached during preparation. MiXCR, applied by TCRdb to the RACE reads, yields one record per CDR3 protein. The table records more than 75,000 distinct CDR3 sequences, under 10% of them present only once. Sequencing was done on a sample of whole blood. The receptor's source is a male donor in good health. Some clones in this sample may be carry-over from other donors' samples. The chain is built from TRBV19 and TRBJ1-4; possibly TRBD1 for D (5 bases). The CDR3 bases are TGTGCCAGTGGACATTCGCCATCTAATGAAAAACTGTTTTTT. As protein: CASGHSPSNEKLFF.